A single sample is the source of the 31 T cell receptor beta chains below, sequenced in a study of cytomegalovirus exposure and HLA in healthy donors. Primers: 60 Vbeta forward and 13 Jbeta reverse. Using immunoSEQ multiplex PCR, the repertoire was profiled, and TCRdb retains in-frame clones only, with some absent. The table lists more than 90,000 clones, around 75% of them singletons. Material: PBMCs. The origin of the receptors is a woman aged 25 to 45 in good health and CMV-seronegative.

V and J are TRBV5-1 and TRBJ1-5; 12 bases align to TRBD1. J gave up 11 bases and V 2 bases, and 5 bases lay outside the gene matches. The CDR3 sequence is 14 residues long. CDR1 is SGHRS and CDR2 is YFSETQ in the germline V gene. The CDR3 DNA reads TGCGCCAGCAGCTTCGGGACAGGGGGCGAGGCCCAGCATTTT. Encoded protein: CASSFGTGGEAQHF. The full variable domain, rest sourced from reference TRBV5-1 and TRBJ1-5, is KAGVTQTPRYLIKTRGQQVTLSCSPISGHRSVSWYQQTPGQGLQFLFEYFSETQRNKGNFPGRFSGRQFSNSRSEMNVSTLELGDSALYLCASSFGTGGEAQHFGDGTRLSIL.

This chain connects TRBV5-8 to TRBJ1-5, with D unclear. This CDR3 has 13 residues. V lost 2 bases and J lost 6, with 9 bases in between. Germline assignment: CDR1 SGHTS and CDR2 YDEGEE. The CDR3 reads CASSFYGGQPQHF. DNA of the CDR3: TGTGCCAGCAGCTTCTATGGAGGTCAGCCCCAGCATTTT.

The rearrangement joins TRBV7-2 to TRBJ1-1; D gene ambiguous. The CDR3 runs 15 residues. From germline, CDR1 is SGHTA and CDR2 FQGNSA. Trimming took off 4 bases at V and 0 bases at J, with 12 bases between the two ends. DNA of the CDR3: TGTGCCAGCAGCTCCCAGAGTCGGGTGAACACTGAAGCTTTCTTT. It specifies CASSSQSRVNTEAFF.

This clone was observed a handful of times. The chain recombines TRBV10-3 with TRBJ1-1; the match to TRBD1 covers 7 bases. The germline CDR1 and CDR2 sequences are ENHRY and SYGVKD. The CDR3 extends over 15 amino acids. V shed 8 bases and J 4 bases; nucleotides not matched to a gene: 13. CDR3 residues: CAILGQSDEGTEAFF. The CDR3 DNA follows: TGTGCCATCCTGGGACAGTCCGACGAGGGCACTGAAGCTTTCTTT.

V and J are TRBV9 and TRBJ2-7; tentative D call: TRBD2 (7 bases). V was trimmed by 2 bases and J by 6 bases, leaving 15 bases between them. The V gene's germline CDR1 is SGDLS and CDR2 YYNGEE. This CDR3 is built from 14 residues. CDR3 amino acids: CASSVASGTPEQYF. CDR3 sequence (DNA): TGTGCCAGCAGCGTCGCGAGCGGGACACCCGAGCAGTACTTC.

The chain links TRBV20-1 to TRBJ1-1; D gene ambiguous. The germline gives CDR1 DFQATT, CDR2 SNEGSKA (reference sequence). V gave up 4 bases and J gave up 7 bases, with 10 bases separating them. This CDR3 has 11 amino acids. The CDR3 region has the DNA TGCAGTGCTATAGAGCCTAATGAAGCTTTCTTT. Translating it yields CSAIEPNEAFF.

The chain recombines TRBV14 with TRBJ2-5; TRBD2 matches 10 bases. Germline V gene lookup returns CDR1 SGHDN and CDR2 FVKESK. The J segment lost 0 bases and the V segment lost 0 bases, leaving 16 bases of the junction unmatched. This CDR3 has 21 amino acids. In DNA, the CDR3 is TGTGCCAGCAGCCAAGATCTTTTCCCCAGCGGGGGGGATTGGTACCAAGAGACCCAGTACTTC. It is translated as CASSQDLFPSGGDWYQETQYF.

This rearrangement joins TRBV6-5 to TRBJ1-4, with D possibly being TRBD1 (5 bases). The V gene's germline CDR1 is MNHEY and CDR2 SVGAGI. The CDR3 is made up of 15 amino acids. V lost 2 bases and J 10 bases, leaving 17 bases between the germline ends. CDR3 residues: CASSYSGRATGKLFF. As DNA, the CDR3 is TGTGCCAGCAGTTACAGTGGCAGGGCCACCGGAAAACTGTTTTTT.

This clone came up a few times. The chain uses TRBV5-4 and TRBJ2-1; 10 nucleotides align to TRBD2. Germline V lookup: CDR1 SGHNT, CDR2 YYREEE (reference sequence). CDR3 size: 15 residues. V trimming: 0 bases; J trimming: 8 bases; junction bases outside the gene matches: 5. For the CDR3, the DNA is TGTGCCAGCAGCTTGGCAGCGGGAGGGCCGGATGAGCAGTTCTTC. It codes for CASSLAAGGPDEQFF.

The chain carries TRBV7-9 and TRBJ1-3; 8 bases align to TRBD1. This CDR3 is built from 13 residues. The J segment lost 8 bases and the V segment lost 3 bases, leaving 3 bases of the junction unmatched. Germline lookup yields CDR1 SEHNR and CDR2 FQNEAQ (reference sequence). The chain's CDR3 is CASSFTGGDTIYF. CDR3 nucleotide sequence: TGTGCCAGCAGCTTTACAGGGGGAGACACCATATATTTT.

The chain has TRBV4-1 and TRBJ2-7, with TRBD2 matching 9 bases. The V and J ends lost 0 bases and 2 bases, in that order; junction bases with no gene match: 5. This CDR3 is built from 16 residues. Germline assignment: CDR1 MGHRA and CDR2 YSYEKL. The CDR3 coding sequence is TGCGCCAGCAGCCAAGACCCCAGCGGGGGGACCTACGAGCAGTACTTC. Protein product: CASSQDPSGGTYEQYF.

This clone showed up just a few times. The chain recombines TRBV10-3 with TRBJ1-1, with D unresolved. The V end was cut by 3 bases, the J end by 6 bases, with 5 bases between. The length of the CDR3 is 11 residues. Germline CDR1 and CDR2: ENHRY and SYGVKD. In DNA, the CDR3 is TGTGCCATCAGTGACGGGGCTGAAGCTTTCTTT. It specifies CAISDGAEAFF.

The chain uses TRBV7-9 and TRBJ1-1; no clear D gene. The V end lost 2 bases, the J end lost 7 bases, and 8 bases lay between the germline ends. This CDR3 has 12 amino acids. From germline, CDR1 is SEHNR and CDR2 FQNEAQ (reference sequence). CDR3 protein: CASSLRGVEAFF. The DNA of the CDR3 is TGTGCCAGCAGCTTACGAGGCGTTGAAGCTTTCTTT.

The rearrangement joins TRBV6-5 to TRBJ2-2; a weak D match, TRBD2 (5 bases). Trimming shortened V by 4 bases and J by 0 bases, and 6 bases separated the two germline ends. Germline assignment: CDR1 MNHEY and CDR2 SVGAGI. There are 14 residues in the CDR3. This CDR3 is CASSLLANTGELFF. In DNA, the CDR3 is TGTGCCAGCAGTTTACTAGCGAACACCGGGGAGCTGTTTTTT.

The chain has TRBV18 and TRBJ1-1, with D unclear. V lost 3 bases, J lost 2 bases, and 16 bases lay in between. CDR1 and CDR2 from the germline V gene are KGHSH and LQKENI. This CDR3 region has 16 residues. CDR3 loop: CASSPQTIERNTEAFF. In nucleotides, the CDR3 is TGTGCCAGCTCACCTCAGACTATTGAACGAAACACTGAAGCTTTCTTT.

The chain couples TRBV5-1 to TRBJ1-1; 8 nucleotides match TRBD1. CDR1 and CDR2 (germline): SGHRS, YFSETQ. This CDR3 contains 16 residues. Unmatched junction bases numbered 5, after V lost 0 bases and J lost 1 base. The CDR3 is CASSLGPQGGNTEAFF. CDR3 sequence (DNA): TGCGCCAGCAGCTTGGGACCACAGGGGGGGAACACTGAAGCTTTCTTT.

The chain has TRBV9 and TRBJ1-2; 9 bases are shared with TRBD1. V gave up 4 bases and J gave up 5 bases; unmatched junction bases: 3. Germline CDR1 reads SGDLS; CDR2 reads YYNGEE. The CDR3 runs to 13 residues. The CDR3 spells CASSLDRGYGYTF. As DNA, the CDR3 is TGTGCCAGCAGCCTCGACAGGGGGTATGGCTACACCTTC.

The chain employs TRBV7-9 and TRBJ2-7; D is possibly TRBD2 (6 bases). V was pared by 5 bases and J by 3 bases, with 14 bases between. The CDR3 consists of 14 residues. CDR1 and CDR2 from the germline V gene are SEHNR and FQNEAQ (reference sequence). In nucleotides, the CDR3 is TGTGCCAGCAGCCAGGGACTGTTAGGCTACGAGCAGTACTTC. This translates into CASSQGLLGYEQYF.

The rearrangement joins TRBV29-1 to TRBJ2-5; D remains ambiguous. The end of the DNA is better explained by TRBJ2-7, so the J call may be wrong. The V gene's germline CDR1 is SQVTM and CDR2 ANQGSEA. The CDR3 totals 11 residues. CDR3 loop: CSVESSYEQYF. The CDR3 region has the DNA TGCAGCGTTGAGAGTAGCTACGAGCAGTACTTC.

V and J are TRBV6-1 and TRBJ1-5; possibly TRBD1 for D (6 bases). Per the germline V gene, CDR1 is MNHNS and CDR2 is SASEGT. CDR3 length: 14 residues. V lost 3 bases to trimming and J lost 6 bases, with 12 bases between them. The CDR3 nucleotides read TGTGCCAGCAGTGACGGGGGGGCAAGTCAGCCCCAGCATTTT. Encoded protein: CASSDGGASQPQHF.

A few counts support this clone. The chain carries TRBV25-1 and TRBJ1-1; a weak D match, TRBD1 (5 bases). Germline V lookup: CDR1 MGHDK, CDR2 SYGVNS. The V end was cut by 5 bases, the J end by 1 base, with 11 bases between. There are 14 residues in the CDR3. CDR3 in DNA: TGTGCCAGCAGTCCAGACAGACAGAACACTGAAGCTTTCTTT. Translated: CASSPDRQNTEAFF.

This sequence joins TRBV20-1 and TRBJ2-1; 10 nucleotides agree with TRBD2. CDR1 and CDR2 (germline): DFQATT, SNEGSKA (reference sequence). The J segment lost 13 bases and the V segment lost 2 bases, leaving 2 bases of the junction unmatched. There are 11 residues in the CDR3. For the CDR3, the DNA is TGCAGTGCTAGACTAGCGGGGGAACAGTTCTTC. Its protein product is CSARLAGEQFF.

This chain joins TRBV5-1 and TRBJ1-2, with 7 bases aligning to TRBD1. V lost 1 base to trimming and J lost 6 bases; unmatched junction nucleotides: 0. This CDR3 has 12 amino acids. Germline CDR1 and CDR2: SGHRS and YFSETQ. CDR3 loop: CASSLQGDGYTF. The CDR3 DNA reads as TGCGCCAGCAGCTTGCAGGGGGATGGCTACACCTTC.

The CDR3 DNA reads as TGTGCCAGCAGCTTAGTGATAGGCAGCGGGTTCAATCAGCCCCAGCATTTT. Translated: CASSLVIGSGFNQPQHF. V is TRBV7-8 and J is TRBJ1-5; the D is unclear. CDR1 is SGHVS and CDR2 is FQNEAQ in the germline V gene. The CDR3 consists of 17 residues. V was trimmed by 1 base and J by 3 bases, leaving 16 bases between them.

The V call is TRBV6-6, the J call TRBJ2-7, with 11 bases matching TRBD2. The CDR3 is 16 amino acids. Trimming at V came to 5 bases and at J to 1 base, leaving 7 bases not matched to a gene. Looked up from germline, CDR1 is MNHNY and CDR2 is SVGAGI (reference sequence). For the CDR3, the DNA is TGTGCCAGCAGTGTCCCCGGGACTAGCGGATCCTACGAGCAGTACTTC. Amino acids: CASSVPGTSGSYEQYF.

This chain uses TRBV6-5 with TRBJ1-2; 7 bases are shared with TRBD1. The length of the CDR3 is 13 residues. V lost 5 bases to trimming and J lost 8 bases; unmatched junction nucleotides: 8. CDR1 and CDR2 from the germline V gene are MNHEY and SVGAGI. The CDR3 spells CASSKNRGGGYTF. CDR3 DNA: TGTGCCAGCAGTAAGAACAGGGGTGGAGGCTACACCTTC.

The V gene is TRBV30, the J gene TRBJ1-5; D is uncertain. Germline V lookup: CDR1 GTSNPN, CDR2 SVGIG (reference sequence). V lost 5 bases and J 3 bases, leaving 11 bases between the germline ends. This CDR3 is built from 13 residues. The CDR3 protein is CAWAEGNNQPQHF. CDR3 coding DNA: TGTGCCTGGGCCGAGGGCAACAATCAGCCCCAGCATTTT.

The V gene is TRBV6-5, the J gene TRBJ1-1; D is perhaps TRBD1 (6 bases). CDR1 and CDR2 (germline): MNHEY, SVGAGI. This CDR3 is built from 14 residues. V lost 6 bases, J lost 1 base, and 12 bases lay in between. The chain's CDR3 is CASRQGNENTEAFF. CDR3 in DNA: TGTGCCAGCAGACAGGGCAACGAGAACACTGAAGCTTTCTTT.

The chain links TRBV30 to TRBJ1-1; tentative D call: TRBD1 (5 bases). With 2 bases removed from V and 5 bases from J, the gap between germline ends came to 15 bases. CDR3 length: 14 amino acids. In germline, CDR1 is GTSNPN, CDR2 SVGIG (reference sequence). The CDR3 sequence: CAWSFPGGGTEAFF. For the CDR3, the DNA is TGTGCCTGGAGTTTCCCCGGGGGAGGGACTGAAGCTTTCTTT.

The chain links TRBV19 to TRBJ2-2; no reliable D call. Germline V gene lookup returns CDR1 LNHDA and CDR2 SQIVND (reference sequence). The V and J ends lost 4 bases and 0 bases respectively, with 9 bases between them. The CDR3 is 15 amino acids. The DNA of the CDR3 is TGTGCCAGTAGTACTCGTCCGGCGAACACCGGGGAGCTGTTTTTT. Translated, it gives CASSTRPANTGELFF.

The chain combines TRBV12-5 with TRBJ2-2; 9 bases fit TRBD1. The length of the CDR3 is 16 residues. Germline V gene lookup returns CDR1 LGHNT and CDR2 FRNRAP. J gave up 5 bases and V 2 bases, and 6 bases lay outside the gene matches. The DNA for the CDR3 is TGTGCTAGTGGTTTGCCACAGGGGGCAGTGACCGGGGAGCTGTTTTTT. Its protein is CASGLPQGAVTGELFF.